The T cell receptor beta chain under discussion was sequenced for a study of cytomegalovirus exposure and HLA in healthy donors. Healthy donors of bone marrow made up the group. CDR1 is MDHEN, CDR2 SYDVKM, per germline. V lost 3 bases to trimming and J lost 1 base; unmatched junction nucleotides: 1. This CDR3 is 15 amino acids long. The PCR contained 60 Vbeta and 13 Jbeta primers. Measured with immunoSEQ multiplex PCR; TCRdb has only the in-frame clones, and not every one. This table holds 120,000 to 150,000 clones, nearly 80% found once. The receptor was isolated from a male donor in good health and CMV-seronegative. The specimen sequenced was PBMCs. The V call is TRBV28, the J call TRBJ2-3; TRBD1 matches at 10 bases. The CDR3 protein is CASSLTGGGTDTQYF. The CDR3 DNA reads TGTGCCAGCAGTTTGACAGGGGGCGGCACAGATACGCAGTATTTT.